This T cell receptor (beta chain) was found in a study of human T cells and chemical hapten exposure. The overall study: A 2 cm by 2 cm inner upper arm patch received 2% DPC for sensitization. Findings of the study overall: Expanded TCR counts at PT1 went up together with patch test score, a positive correlation.

Using its own MiXCR run on the RACE reads, TCRdb lists one record per CDR3 protein. The table has about 84,000 distinct CDR3 sequences, 8% to 13% seen once. Noted time point: patch test 2, 6 weeks after DPC sensitization. Treatment of the sample: therapeutic diphenylcyclopropenone sensitization with weekly scalp DPC. The length of the CDR3 is 14 residues. The ends were cut back, 5 bases at V and 2 bases at J, with 10 bases in the middle. Germline V gene data show CDR1 as SGHTA and CDR2 as FQGNSA. This clonotype was counted only a few times. Its specificity is not known. The chain has TRBV7-2 and TRBJ2-4; D gene uncertain. This TCR was sampled from a woman in her fifties or sixties with alopecia areata. Some clones in this sample may be carry-over from other donors' samples. The sequences come from whole blood, collected in connection with sensitization to the hapten diphenylcyclopropenone (DPC). CDR3 region: CASSPGRTKNIQYF. The CDR3 DNA follows: TGTGCCAGCAGCCCCGGTAGAACCAAAAACATTCAGTACTTC.